The present entry profiles one TCR beta chain with its context. Gene labels here are mouse ones. Read sequence stops 4 residues before the CDR3 end, and the germline J gene provides the missing end. These data are taken from a study of CD8+ T cells in alopecia areata. RNA extraction and reverse transcription yielded cDNA as sequencing template. Assay: immunoSEQ multiplex PCR; the TCRdb copy retains only in-frame clones and omits some. The sample was found to contain 250,000 or so clones, and every one recurs. The V and J ends lost 1 base and 2 bases, in that order; junction bases with no gene match: 3. Looked up from germline, CDR1 is GKSSPN and CDR2 is SITVG. The CDR3 totals 14 residues. Scientists pooled cutaneous lymph node cells and sorted them on CD4, CD8alpha, NKG2D, NKG2ACE and other markers.

This TCR derives from a C3H/HeJ mouse with alopecia areata. This strain has MHC haplotype H2-k. The specimen was CD4+ T cells sorted from a lymph node. The chain links TRBV31 to TRBJ2-5, with 7 bases lining up with TRBD2. CDR3 DNA (partial): TGTGCCTGGAGTCGGGGGGGGGTCCAAGAC. It specifies CAWSRGGVQD. The CDR3 in its entirety is CAWSRGGVQDTQYF.